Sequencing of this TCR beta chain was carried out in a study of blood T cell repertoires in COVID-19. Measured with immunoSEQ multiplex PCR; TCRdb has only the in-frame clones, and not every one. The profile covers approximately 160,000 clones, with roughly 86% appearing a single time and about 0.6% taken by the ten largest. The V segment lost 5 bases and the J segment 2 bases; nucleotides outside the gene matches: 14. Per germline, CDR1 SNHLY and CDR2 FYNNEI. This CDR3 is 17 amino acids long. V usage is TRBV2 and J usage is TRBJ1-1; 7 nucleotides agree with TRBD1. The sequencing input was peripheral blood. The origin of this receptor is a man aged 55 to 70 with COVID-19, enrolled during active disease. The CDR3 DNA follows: TGTGCCAGCAGTAAGAATCGACCGGGACAGCTTAACACTGAAGCTTTCTTT. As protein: CASSKNRPGQLNTEAFF.